The source of this T cell receptor beta chain is a study of cytomegalovirus exposure and HLA in healthy donors. Study-level results: Information on immune exposure was restricted to one variable (CMV serostatus).

V was trimmed by 0 bases and J by 6 bases, leaving 11 bases between them. The CDR3 contains 14 residues. Germline loops: CDR1 SNHLY, CDR2 FYNNEI. PCR amplification relied on 60 Vbeta primers (plus 13 Jbeta primers). In the source study's methods: It was a later analysis that counted roughly 80 million unique TCR beta chains, of which roughly 11 million were shared. The table came from immunoSEQ multiplex PCR; TCRdb's copy has only in-frame clones and leaves some out. The DNA gave D and trimming, while V, J and clone size come from that table. The sample shows about 120,000 clones, around four fifths of them seen only once. Comment on this clone: Its cognate antigen is unknown.

The chain uses TRBV2 and TRBJ1-2; maybe TRBD1 (5 bases). The receptor was derived from a woman in her 40s in good health and CMV-seropositive. The sequencing sample was made of PBMCs. CDR3 DNA: TGTGCCAGCAGTGAAGCGGGGCAGGGAAATGGCTACACCTTC. Protein: CASSEAGQGNGYTF.